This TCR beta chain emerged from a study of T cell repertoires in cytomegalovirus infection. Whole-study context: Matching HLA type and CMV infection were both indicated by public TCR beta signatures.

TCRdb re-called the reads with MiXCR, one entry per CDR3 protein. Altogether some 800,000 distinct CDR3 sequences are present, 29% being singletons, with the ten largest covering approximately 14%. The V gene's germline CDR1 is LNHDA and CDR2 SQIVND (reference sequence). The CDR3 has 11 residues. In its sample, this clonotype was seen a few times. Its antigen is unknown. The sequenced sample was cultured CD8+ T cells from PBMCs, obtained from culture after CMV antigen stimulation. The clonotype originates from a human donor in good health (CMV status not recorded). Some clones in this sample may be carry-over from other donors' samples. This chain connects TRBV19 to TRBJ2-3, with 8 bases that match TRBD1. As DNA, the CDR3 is TGTCCTGTCAGGGGGCCAGATACGCAGTATTTT. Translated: CPVRGPDTQYF.